The 16 T cell receptor beta chains presented below share a single source sample, sequenced in a study of post-analysis software for immune sequencing data. Their cognate antigens are unknown. The library was made from cDNA and included unique molecular identifiers. TCRdb processed the PCR reads anew with MiXCR; each CDR3 protein has one entry. In the table there are around 770,000 distinct CDR3 sequences, just over 45% of which are singletons. Notes on the study in general: A handful of TRBV segments appeared more often in patients than in controls, and TRBV5-6, TRBV5-1 and TRBV20-1 were among these.

The specimen was blood. Receptor source: a girl aged 5 to 17 with multiple sclerosis.

This clonotype appeared a single time. This chain links TRBV15 with TRBJ1-5; 8 bases map to TRBD1. The CDR3 is 15 residues long. CDR1 LNHNV and CDR2 YYDKDF come from the germline V gene (reference sequence). The V gene end was trimmed by 5 bases and the J gene end by 2 bases; junction bases not matched to a gene: 5. The CDR3 region has the DNA TGTGCCACCAGCGCCGACAGGGGACGCAATCAGCCCCAGCATTTT. As protein: CATSADRGRNQPQHF.

This clonotype was seen a few times. The chain couples TRBV9 to TRBJ2-3; tentatively, D is TRBD2 (7 bases). Trimming removed 0 bases from V and 3 bases from J, with 17 bases in between. The CDR3 runs to 17 residues. Germline V gene lookup returns CDR1 SGDLS and CDR2 YYNGEE. The CDR3, as DNA: TGTGCCAGCAGCGTAGCCCAGGAGAGGGGGGGGACAGATACGCAGTATTTT. It encodes CASSVAQERGGTDTQYF.

The chain is built from TRBV7-9 and TRBJ2-7, with 8 positions matching TRBD1. CDR1 and CDR2 from the germline V gene are SEHNR and FQNEAQ (reference sequence). J lost 5 bases, V lost 5 bases, and 5 bases had no gene match. CDR3 length: 13 residues. Here the CDR3 reads CASSARGLDEQYF. Written as DNA, the CDR3 is TGTGCCAGCAGCGCCAGGGGGCTCGACGAGCAGTACTTC.

This sequence joins TRBV9 and TRBJ2-1, with no clear D. This CDR3 is built from 13 residues. Germline V CDR1 and CDR2: SGDLS, YYNGEE. V was clipped by 3 bases and J by 8 bases, with 12 bases between them. CDR3 sequence (DNA): TGTGCCAGCAGCGCCCCCCTAAAGGATGAGCAGTTCTTC. This codes for CASSAPLKDEQFF.

This clonotype was detected a few times. The V gene is TRBV20-1, the J gene TRBJ2-1, with D uncertain. Germline lookup yields CDR1 DFQATT and CDR2 SNEGSKA (reference sequence). Trimming took 1 base from V and 0 from J, leaving 10 bases between them. The CDR3 loop spans 15 amino acids. CDR3 bases: TGCAGTGCTAGAGTTTGGCAGGACTCCTACAATGAGCAGTTCTTC. This encodes CSARVWQDSYNEQFF.

The V gene is TRBV12-3 or TRBV12-4, the J gene TRBJ2-1, with a weak D call TRBD2 (5 bases). CDR3 length: 15 amino acids. Trimming left V 0 bases short and J 1 base short, with 7 bases between. CDR3 amino acids: CASSLADSSYNEQFF. CDR3 bases: TGTGCCAGCAGTTTAGCGGACTCATCCTACAATGAGCAGTTCTTC.

J is TRBJ2-5 and V is TRBV4-3; 11 bases match TRBD2. The J call is doubtful: the DNA matches TRBJ2-7 better. The CDR3 runs 14 residues. Looked up from germline, CDR1 is LGHNA and CDR2 is YSLEER. The DNA of the CDR3 is TGCGCCAGCAGCCAACAGGGACTAGCGGTCGAGCAGTACTTC. Protein sequence: CASSQQGLAVEQYF.

The V and J genes are TRBV25-1 and TRBJ2-7; either TRBD1 or TRBD2 may supply D (5 bases each). This CDR3 has 14 residues. Trimming took off 6 bases at V and 2 bases at J, with 14 bases between the two ends. Germline CDR1 MGHDK, CDR2 SYGVNS. The CDR3 sequence: CASSERQGPYEQYF. The DNA of the CDR3 is TGTGCCAGCAGCGAGAGGCAGGGACCCTACGAGCAGTACTTC.

The V and J genes are TRBV2 and TRBJ2-2; a possible D gene is TRBD1 (6 bases). The CDR3 is 14 residues long. Germline V gene lookup returns CDR1 SNHLY and CDR2 FYNNEI. Between the trimmed V and J ends, which lost 6 bases and 0 bases, there was a span of 8 bases. In nucleotides, the CDR3 is TGTGCCAGCAGGAGGGGGACGAACACCGGGGAGCTGTTTTTT. This encodes CASRRGTNTGELFF.

The rearrangement joins TRBV24-1 to TRBJ2-1, with TRBD2 identical over 9 bases. Germline values: CDR1 KGHDR, CDR2 SFDVKD. V lost 5 bases, J lost 2 bases, and 6 bases stayed unmatched. This CDR3 is 16 amino acids long. This CDR3 reads CATSAEREAPYNEQFF. CDR3 in DNA: TGTGCCACCAGTGCAGAGCGGGAGGCCCCCTACAATGAGCAGTTCTTC.

This rearrangement joins TRBV24-1 to TRBJ1-1; 9 nucleotides agree with TRBD1. The CDR3 is made up of 14 amino acids. Germline V gene data show CDR1 as KGHDR and CDR2 as SFDVKD. Losses at the gene ends were 6 bases for V and 2 bases for J; bases not matched to a gene: 3. CDR3 DNA: TGTGCCACCAGTACAGGGGGCGCAAACACTGAAGCTTTCTTT. Translated: CATSTGGANTEAFF.

The rearrangement uses TRBV24-1 and TRBJ1-5, with unresolved D. CDR3 length: 14 residues. The germline V gene has CDR1 KGHDR and CDR2 SFDVKD. Trimming left V 2 bases short and J 7 bases short, with 11 bases between. The CDR3 DNA is TGTGCCACCAGTGATTCTTTTACTCGGCAGCCCCAGCATTTT. It encodes CATSDSFTRQPQHF.

This clonotype has only a few counts. The chain combines TRBV6-1 with TRBJ2-7; TRBD2 aligns across 11 bases. CDR3 length: 14 residues. CDR1 MNHNS and CDR2 SASEGT come from the germline V gene. After removal of 6 bases from V and 2 bases from J, the junction contained 3 bases not matched to a gene. The CDR3 spells CASRIAGGPYEQYF. CDR3 DNA: TGTGCCAGCAGGATAGCGGGAGGGCCCTACGAGCAGTACTTC.

The chain carries TRBV2 and TRBJ2-1; D call uncertain. The CDR3 contains 13 residues. The V gene lost 3 bases and the J gene lost 9 bases, with 12 bases spanning the gap. The germline gives CDR1 SNHLY, CDR2 FYNNEI. For the CDR3, the DNA is TGTGCCAGCAGTGATATCTCTGGCGGTGAGCAGTTCTTC. Translation gives CASSDISGGEQFF. The full variable domain, with the rest looked up from reference TRBV2 and TRBJ2-1, is EPEVTQTPSHQVTQMGQEVILRCVPISNHLYFYWYRQILGQKVEFLVSFYNNEISEKSEIFDDQFSVERPDGSNFTLKIRSTKLEDSAMYFCASSDISGGEQFFGPGTRLTVL.

The chain recombines TRBV6-2 or TRBV6-3 with TRBJ2-1, with 7 bases that match TRBD2. The CDR3 runs to 16 residues. CDR1 is MNHEY and CDR2 is SVGEGT in the germline V gene. The ends lost 2 bases at V and 8 bases at J; junction bases unmatched: 12. In DNA, the CDR3 is TGTGCCAGCAGTTACCCACGATCAGGCGGGAGCGATGAGCAGTTCTTC. Translating gives CASSYPRSGGSDEQFF.

The chain links TRBV12-3 or TRBV12-4 to TRBJ1-5; D is uncertain. This CDR3 is 13 amino acids long. V lost 0 bases and J 4 bases, leaving 4 bases between the germline ends. CDR3 bases: TGTGCCAGCAGTTTAGCCCAGAATCAGCCCCAGCATTTT. Its protein is CASSLAQNQPQHF.